This is a list of T cell receptor beta chains from one sample in a study of T cell repertoires in cytomegalovirus infection. TCRdb independently ran MiXCR on the reads; one entry per CDR3 protein. Among about 250,000 distinct CDR3 sequences, around 12% were seen once, and the ten largest hold approximately 1.6%. Sequences were obtained from PBMCs. The receptors stem from a human donor in good health (CMV status not recorded). Some clones in this sample may be carry-over from other donors' samples. Both conserved end residues are part of each CDR3. Each record gives: CDR3 protein, clone size, CDR3 length, V gene. Size values are once, few and many counts, or a class for expanded clones, and some rows have none.

CASSPGTSYPHEQYF,many,15,TRBV28
CSVEGDRATEAFF,NA,13,TRBV29-1
CASRASGRDRTEAFF,many,15,TRBV19
CASRRQRRETQYF,NA,13,TRBV19
CSARANLIRDTEAFF,NA,15,TRBV20-1
CASSLVPFGDTQYF,few,14,TRBV7-8
CASSPRRVTTEAFF,NA,14,TRBV7-2
CASSLRQSYEQYF,NA,13,TRBV5-6
CASSRQRNGQPQHF,NA,14,TRBV28
CSARDRLAGGVQETQYF,few,17,TRBV20-1
CASSIDRGTGGNEQFF,many,16,TRBV19
CASIRRRDPGSGNTIYF,NA,17,TRBV12-3/TRBV12-4
CAITPGPPYEQYF,NA,13,TRBV10-3
CASTPTLAGDQPQHF,few,15,TRBV12-3/TRBV12-4
CASRGTGQLSTEAFF,many,15,TRBV7-9
CASGGLRGNEQYF,many,13,TRBV6-6
CASTARAGVYGYTF,few,14,TRBV19
CASSEDWRGMETQYF,many,15,TRBV6-1
CASSLATRGNTEAFF,few,15,TRBV12-3/TRBV12-4
CASSSSGSGLGGETQYF,many,17,TRBV7-8
CAISAGRNTAGELFF,many,15,TRBV10-3
CASSPPALRNEQFF,NA,14,TRBV28
CSARLGNTEAFF,NA,12,TRBV20-1
CASSERDTQYF,NA,11,TRBV5-1
CASSPHRGPTDTQYF,many,15,TRBV28
CASQSGGQGEHYGYTF,NA,16,TRBV19
CASSRGGGEKLFF,many,13,TRBV4-3
CASSPTDTQYF,many,11,TRBV7-9
CASSLQGGSNQPQHF,many,15,TRBV7-2
CASSQDRLMELFF,many,13,TRBV7-2
CASSMTVEVGFGYTF,many,15,TRBV19
CASSVNRGRGQTGNTIYF,many,18,TRBV7-2
CASSSETATNEKLFF,many,15,TRBV7-2
CASSFGVADTQYF,many,13,TRBV7-2
CAGGDQETQYF,few,11,TRBV11-1
CATSDSGLAGRTDTQYF,NA,17,TRBV24-1
CASSYLSGRRSKNIQYF,NA,17,TRBV6-6
CASSPGPAKAFF,few,12,TRBV6-6
CSVRLAGVETQYF,many,13,TRBV29-1
CASSYRASGSTHNEQFF,few,17,TRBV6-2/TRBV6-3
CASRVGQINEKLFF,many,14,TRBV12-3/TRBV12-4
CSARAAGANLDTQYF,NA,15,TRBV20-1
CATSDQTGTYGYTF,few,14,TRBV24-1
CASSVSVGNGGNTEAFF,many,17,TRBV7-2
CASSERQGPPTEQFF,NA,15,TRBV7-9
CASSLETAGGELFF,few,14,TRBV5-4
CASSLAWGQGEAYGYTF,many,17,TRBV27
CASSEGRETYEQYF,NA,14,TRBV25-1
CASSIVKEQETQYF,NA,14,TRBV19
CASSYGISSYEQYF,many,14,TRBV6-5
CASNSLWGQPQHF,many,13,TRBV7-2
CASSHPSGSYEQYF,many,14,TRBV4-2
CASSGQGNEQFF,NA,12,TRBV5-4
CASSRTGGTYEQYF,many,14,TRBV28
CASSYSPDYEQFF,few,13,TRBV6-2/TRBV6-3